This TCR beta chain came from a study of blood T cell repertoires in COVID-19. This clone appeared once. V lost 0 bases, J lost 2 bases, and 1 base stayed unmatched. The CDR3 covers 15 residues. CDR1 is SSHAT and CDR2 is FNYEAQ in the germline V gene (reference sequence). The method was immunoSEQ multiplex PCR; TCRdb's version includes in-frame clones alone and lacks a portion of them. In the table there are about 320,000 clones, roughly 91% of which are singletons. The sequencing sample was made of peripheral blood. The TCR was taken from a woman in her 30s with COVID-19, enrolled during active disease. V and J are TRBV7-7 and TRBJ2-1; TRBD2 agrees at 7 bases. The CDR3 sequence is CASSLAAGAYNEQFF. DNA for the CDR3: TGTGCCAGCAGCTTAGCGGCGGGGGCCTACAATGAGCAGTTCTTC.